Given below is one TCR beta chain in context. The germline V gene encodes CDR1 SGHAT and CDR2 FQNNGV. V was pared by 1 base and J by 2 bases, with 5 bases of the junction left unmatched. The CDR3 length is 15 residues. Amplification used 60 Vbeta primers and 13 Jbeta primers. Method: immunoSEQ multiplex PCR; TCRdb's copy keeps in-frame clones and lacks some. The profile covers around 170,000 clones, with 71% appearing a single time and less than 1.6% taken by the ten largest. This sample is drawn from a study of cytomegalovirus exposure and HLA in healthy donors. The source material was PBMCs. This sequence was found in a girl aged 10 to 17 in good health and CMV-seronegative. V is TRBV11-2 and J is TRBJ2-7; 7 bases match TRBD2. The DNA for the CDR3 is TGTGCCAGCAGCTTAGGTAGCGGGCTAGCCTACGAGCAGTACTTC. It is translated as CASSLGSGLAYEQYF.